This entry is about one TCR beta chain. Looked up from germline, CDR1 is DFQATT and CDR2 is SNEGSKA (reference sequence). The germline V and J ends were trimmed by 3 bases and 4 bases, with 9 bases remaining between them. The CDR3 has 12 residues. Clones were read by immunoSEQ multiplex PCR, and TCRdb kept only the in-frame ones, dropping some. The sample yields tens of thousands of clones, roughly 84% seen once. The source of the sample is a study of blood T cell repertoires in COVID-19. On the study more broadly: Sites in the United States, Italy and Spain provided acute and convalescent COVID-19 samples.

V gene TRBV20-1 combines with J gene TRBJ1-2, with D uncertain. The source of this sequence is a human donor in a cohort sampled during active COVID-19. The sample taken for sequencing was peripheral blood. DNA for the CDR3: TGCAGTGCTAGTCCTGTTTCCTATGGCTACACCTTC. It is translated as CSASPVSYGYTF.